This record concerns one TCR beta chain sequence. This sample was included in a study of blood T cells in healthy people across ages. The authors ran a second PCR of about 7 to 11 cycles using a sample-barcoded 5' primer and a J-beta primer mix. TCRdb reanalysed the 5' RACE reads using MiXCR and keeps one entry per CDR3 protein. Of 780,000 or so distinct CDR3 sequences in the sample, 20% to 25% are singletons; the top ten hold more than 3%. Total RNA extraction produced at least 5 micrograms (per sample) for the study. CDR3 length: 17 residues. The sample was also reused in another study, on T cells of mothers and their children. This second study says: Per mother, over 9.5 million TCR beta CDR3 reads were obtained; per child, approximately 3 million.

The specimen was blood. This clonotype was sampled from a boy younger than 18 in good health. The rearrangement links TRBV12-3 or TRBV12-4 to TRBJ2-1; TRBD2 agrees at 11 bases. The J call may be faulty, since TRBJ2-7 better matches the DNA end. The CDR3 reads CASSSSSGRAFPYEQYF. The CDR3 DNA reads as TGTGCCAGCAGTTCGAGTAGCGGGAGGGCCTTCCCCTACGAGCAGTACTTC.